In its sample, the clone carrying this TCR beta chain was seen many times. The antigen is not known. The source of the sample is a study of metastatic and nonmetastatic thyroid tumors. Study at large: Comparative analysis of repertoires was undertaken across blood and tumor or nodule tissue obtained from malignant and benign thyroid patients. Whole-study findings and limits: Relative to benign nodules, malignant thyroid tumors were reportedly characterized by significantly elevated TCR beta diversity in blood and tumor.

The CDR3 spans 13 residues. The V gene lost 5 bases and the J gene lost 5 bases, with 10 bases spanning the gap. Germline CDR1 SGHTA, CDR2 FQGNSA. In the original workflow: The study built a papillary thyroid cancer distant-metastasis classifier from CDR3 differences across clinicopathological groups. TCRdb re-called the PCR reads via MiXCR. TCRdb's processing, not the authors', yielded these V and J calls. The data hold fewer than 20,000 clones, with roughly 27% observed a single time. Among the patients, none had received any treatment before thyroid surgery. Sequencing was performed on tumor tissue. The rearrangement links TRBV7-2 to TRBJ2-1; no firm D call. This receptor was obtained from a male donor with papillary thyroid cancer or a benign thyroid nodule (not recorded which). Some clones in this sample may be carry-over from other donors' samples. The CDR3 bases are TGTGCCAGCAGCAGGAAAGGCAACAATGAGCAGTTCTTC. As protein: CASSRKGNNEQFF. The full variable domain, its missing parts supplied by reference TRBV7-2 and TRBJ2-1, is GAGVSQSPSNKVTEKGKDVELRCDPISGHTALYWYRQSLGQGLEFLIYFQGNSAPDKSGLPSDRFSAERTGGSVSTLTIQRTQQEDSAVYLCASSRKGNNEQFFGPGTRLTVL.